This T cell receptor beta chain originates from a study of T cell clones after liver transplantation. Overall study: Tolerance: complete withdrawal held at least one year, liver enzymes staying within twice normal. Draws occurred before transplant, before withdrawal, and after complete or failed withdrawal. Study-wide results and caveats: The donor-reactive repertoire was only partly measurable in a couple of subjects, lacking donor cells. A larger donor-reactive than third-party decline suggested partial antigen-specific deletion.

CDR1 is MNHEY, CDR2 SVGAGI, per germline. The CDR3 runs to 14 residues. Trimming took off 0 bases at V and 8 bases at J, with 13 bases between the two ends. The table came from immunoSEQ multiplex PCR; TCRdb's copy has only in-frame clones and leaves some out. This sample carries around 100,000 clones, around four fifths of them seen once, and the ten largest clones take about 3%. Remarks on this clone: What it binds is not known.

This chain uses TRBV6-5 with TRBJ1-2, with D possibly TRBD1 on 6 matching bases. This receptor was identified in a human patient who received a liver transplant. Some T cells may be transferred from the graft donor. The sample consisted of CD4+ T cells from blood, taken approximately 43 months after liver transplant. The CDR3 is CASSYSTGAGGYTF. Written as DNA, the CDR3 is TGTGCCAGCAGTTACTCGACGGGGGCAGGAGGCTACACCTTC.